This T cell receptor beta chain appears in the sequencing data of a study of cytotoxic CD8 clonotypes in ibrutinib-treated CLL. Turning to the study itself: Response sampling came at median around twelve months of treatment, ranging about 6 to 36 months.

This clone has only a few counts. TCR beta libraries used roughly 2 micrograms of DNA from cryopreserved PBMCs. Libraries were prepared by immunoSEQ multiplex PCR; TCRdb keeps only in-frame clonotypes and omits some of them. Of 80,000 to 95,000 clones listed, roughly three quarters are singletons. Germline lookup yields CDR1 SGDLS and CDR2 YYNGEE. This CDR3 region has 12 residues. The V end lost 3 bases, the J end lost 6 bases, and 10 bases lay between the germline ends. The chain is built from TRBV9 and TRBJ2-7; TRBD1 is a possible D gene (6 bases). This specimen consisted of PBMCs, obtained after 12 months of ibrutinib treatment. This receptor was identified in a human donor with chronic lymphocytic leukemia. CDR3 amino acids: CASSDTQGEQYF. The DNA of the CDR3 is TGTGCCAGCAGCGACACACAGGGCGAGCAGTACTTC.